This T cell receptor (beta chain) is drawn from a study of glioma-infiltrating T cells after dendritic cell vaccination. Study-wide results and caveats: The cohort had few patients with full blood and tumor sets. Longer survival after dendritic cell vaccination followed higher pretreatment TIL content.

Time point given: after dendritic cell vaccination, including at tumor progression/relapse. Up to about 2 ug genomic DNA was used for TCRB CDR3 amplification. Amplification used 60 V beta primers and 13 J beta primers. The assay was immunoSEQ multiplex PCR, and TCRdb's table has in-frame clones only and misses some. The table lists tens of thousands of clones, around 85% of them singletons, with approximately 8% in the top ten. The V gene's germline CDR1 is MDHEN and CDR2 SYDVKM. The CDR3 spans 13 residues. This clone showed up just once. Its antigen remains unknown. The rearrangement links TRBV28 to TRBJ2-5, with 8 bases fitting TRBD2. The end of the DNA fits TRBJ2-7 better, so the J call may be wrong. This sample comprised blood, obtained after dendritic cell vaccination. The sequence came from a human donor with glioblastoma. CDR3 nucleotides: TGTGCCAGCAGCCCAGCGGGAGACCACGAGCAGTACTTC. Translated, it gives CASSPAGDHEQYF.